The sequence of this T cell receptor beta chain was determined in a study of beta chain features in type 1 diabetes. Reverse transcription of all isolated RNA meant that expressed TCRB transcripts were sequenced. The assay was immunoSEQ multiplex PCR, and TCRdb's table has in-frame clones only and misses some. Found here are 300,000 to 450,000 clones, roughly an eighth of them singletons; the top ten hold 0.0095% to 0.013%. This clone was detected a few times. Its antigen is currently unknown. Findings and limits, study-wide: Type 1 diabetes patients had TCRB CDR3s that were shorter (moderately but significantly so) in all four CD4+ subsets.

Based on CD45RO/CCR7/CD25/CD127/CD95/CD27, CD4+ regulatory, stem cell-like memory, naive and central memory cells were sorted. Germline V lookup: CDR1 MNHNY, CDR2 SVGAGI (reference sequence). This CDR3 has 15 amino acids. J was trimmed by 2 bases and V by 6 bases; bases with no gene match: 8. The rearrangement joins TRBV6-6 to TRBJ2-5; the match to TRBD1 covers 8 bases. Material for sequencing was naive CD4+ T cells from blood. The receptor comes from a young woman with type 1 diabetes. CDR3 sequence reads: CASSTSGQGQETQYF. In DNA, the CDR3 is TGTGCCAGCAGCACCTCCGGACAGGGTCAAGAGACCCAGTACTTC.